The present T cell receptor (beta chain) was sequenced within a study of shared clonotypes between healthy human individuals. Splitting the CD4+ cells yielded a CD45RA+ naive subset and a CD45RA-negative memory subset. Repertoires were generated with immunoSEQ multiplex PCR, while TCRdb's copy carries only in-frame clones and drops some. The top ten hold around 1.8% of the sample, which has about 680,000 clones, about 80% seen once. This clone was recorded a few times. No antigen is known for it. The sample carries other DNA sequences with the same CDR3. The germline gives CDR1 SGHRS, CDR2 YFSETQ. The CDR3 consists of 14 residues. V was clipped by 3 bases and J by 5 bases; unmatched bases: 4. Overall study results and limits: Rarefaction indicated that sorted-subset sequencing remained incomplete although depth was large. Among non-shared clonotypes, generation probabilities were lower than among those shared by all four donors. Clonotypes that were shared across four donors made up around 4.6% of naive CD4 clonotypes.

The chain combines TRBV5-1 with TRBJ2-2, with 7 bases fitting TRBD1. The sequencing sample was made of memory CD4+ T cells sorted from blood. Indicated subset: CD45RA-negative fraction. The TCR was taken from a woman in her thirties in good health. For the CDR3, the DNA is TGCGCCAGCAGCTGGGGGACAGAAACCGGGGAGCTGTTTTTT. Translation: CASSWGTETGELFF.